This TCR beta chain was sequenced for a study of shared clonotypes between healthy human individuals. For every subset, genomic DNA was evenly distributed across several immunoSEQ plates. Method: immunoSEQ multiplex PCR; TCRdb's copy keeps in-frame clones and lacks some. The sample records a few million clones, around nine tenths being singletons. The TCR comes from a man aged 18 to 29 in good health. Sequences were obtained from naive CD4+ T cells sorted from blood. Subset noted: CD45RA+ positively selected.

The CDR3 protein is CASSARGPTNEKLFF. The CDR3 DNA sequence: TGTGCCAGCAGCGCCAGGGGGCCAACTAATGAAAAACTGTTTTTT. The chain joins TRBV7-9 to TRBJ1-4; 8 bases match TRBD1. Germline-derived CDR1 and CDR2 are SEHNR and FQNEAQ (reference sequence). The CDR3 has 15 amino acids. The junction had 2 bases not matched to a gene; V was cut back by 5 bases and J by 0 bases.